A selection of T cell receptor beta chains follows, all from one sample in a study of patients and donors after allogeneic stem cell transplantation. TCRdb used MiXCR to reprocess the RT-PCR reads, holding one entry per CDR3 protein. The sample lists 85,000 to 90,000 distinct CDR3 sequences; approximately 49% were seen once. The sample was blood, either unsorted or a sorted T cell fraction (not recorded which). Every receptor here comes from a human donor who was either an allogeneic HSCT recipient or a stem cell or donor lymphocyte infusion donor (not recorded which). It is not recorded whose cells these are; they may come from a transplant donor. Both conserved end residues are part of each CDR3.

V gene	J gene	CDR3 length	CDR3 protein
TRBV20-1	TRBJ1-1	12	CSASWGNTEAFF
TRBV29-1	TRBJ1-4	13	CSVTGTSNEKLFF
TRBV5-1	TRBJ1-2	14	CASSFPDSPYGYTF
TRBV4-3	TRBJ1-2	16	CASSQDSSGQGYGYTF
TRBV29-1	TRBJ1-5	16	CSVLVSGRNGNQPQHF
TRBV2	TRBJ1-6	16	CASRRTGDNYNSPLHF
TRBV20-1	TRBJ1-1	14	CSARPSEGYTEAFF
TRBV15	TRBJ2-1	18	CATSTDRTSGRLYNEQFF
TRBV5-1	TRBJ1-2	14	CASSLAGDSYGYTF
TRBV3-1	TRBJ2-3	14	CASSLGSFTDTQYF
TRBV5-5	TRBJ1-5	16	CASRFIVSGRNQPQHF
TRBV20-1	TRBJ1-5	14	CSAQRDRGIQPQHF
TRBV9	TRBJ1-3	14	CASSPPASRSTIYF
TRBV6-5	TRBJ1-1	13	CASSYGDSRGAFF
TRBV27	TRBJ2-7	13	CASSPLEAYEQYF
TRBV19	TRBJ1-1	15	CASSSGIVMNTEAFF
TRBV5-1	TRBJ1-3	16	CASSPSTGASGNTIYF
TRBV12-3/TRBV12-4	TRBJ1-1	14	CASRPFTGNTEAFF
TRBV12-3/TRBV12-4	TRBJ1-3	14	CAGSPGTSGNTIYF
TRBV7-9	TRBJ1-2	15	CASSLHRGENYGYTF
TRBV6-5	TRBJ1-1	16	CASSYSGVGVRTEAFF
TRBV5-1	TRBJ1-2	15	CASSPFGTGGYGYTF
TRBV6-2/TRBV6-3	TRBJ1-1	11	CASGRGTEAFF
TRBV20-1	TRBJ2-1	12	CSAGVWSNEQFF
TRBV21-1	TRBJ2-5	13	CASSCCGQETQYF
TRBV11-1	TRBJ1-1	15	CASSPRQRRGTEAFF
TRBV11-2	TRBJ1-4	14	CASSPTAVNEKLFF
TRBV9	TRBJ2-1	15	CASSDTAGDYNEQFF
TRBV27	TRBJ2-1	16	CASSFRASLVSNEQFF
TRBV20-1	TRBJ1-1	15	CSATPIGQGVMEAFF
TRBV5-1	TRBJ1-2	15	CASSFGRTGYYGYTF
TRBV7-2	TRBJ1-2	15	CASSLPTSQGYGYTF
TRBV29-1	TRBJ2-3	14	CSVLIDRGTDTQYF
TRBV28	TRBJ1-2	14	CASIHGGANYGYTF
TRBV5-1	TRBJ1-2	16	CASSPRADHLNYGYTF
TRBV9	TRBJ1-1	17	CASSPQLVKGLITEAFF
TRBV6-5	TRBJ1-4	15	CASAGSTWRGEKLFF
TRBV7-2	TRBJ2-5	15	CASSSGTSGKETQYF
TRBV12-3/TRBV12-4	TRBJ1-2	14	CASSLSQGLQGYTF
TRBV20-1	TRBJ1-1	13	CSALPTVNTEAFF
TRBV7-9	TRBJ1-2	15	CASSFEEGINYGYTF
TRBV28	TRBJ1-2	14	CASSPTISGHGYTF